This T cell receptor beta chain was sequenced during a study of identical twins. Study-level points and caveats: Surplus twin overlap in beta out-of-frame sequences was less pronounced. Insertions were fewer in abundant cord blood beta clonotypes, whereas memory repertoires showed none of this pattern.

As regards this clonotype: Its cognate antigen is unknown.

Carrying unique molecular identifiers, the cDNA also gained a universal primer site through template switching. TCRdb reanalysed the 5' RACE reads using MiXCR and keeps one entry per CDR3 protein. The sample carries about 530,000 distinct CDR3 sequences, about a fifth recorded once. Separately, the same data were catalogued under a study of yellow fever vaccine responses in identical twins.

The sequence derives from a woman in her late teens or twenties in good health. The sample consisted of CD4+ T cells sorted from blood.

As DNA, the CDR3 is TGTGCCAGCAGCCCAGACGGGGCCTACGAGCAGTACTTC. It yields the protein CASSPDGAYEQYF. The chain couples TRBV7-6 to TRBJ2-7; D is possibly TRBD2 (5 bases). Trimming cost V 5 bases and J 2 bases, with 10 bases left between them. The CDR3 is 13 residues long. Germline V lookup: CDR1 SGHVS, CDR2 FNYEAQ.